This is a list of T cell receptor beta chains from one sample in a study of response to subunit inactivated influenza vaccine. A single record per CDR3 protein comes from TCRdb applying MiXCR to the RT-PCR reads. The sample includes about 830,000 distinct CDR3 sequences, less than 20% of them seen just once. The sample here was PBMCs from blood, taken more than 4 days after vaccination. Receptors originate from a middle-aged man who received an inactivated influenza vaccine. Both conserved end residues are part of each CDR3. D genes are given only for firm matches. Not all rows give a size; the values are once, few, many and, for expanded clones, a class.

cdr3_nt cdr3_aa j_call v_call clone_size d_call
TGTGCCAGCAGTTTTAATATCCTCGACACAGATACGCAGTATTTT CASSFNILDTDTQYF TRBJ2-3 TRBV28 NA NA
TGTGCCAGCAGAGGACAGGGGCCCACAGATACGCAGTATTTT CASRGQGPTDTQYF TRBJ2-3 TRBV2 few TRBD1
TGCAGCGCCCTAGGGAAATGGCGGGAGGTGGCCGAGCAGTACTTC CSALGKWREVAEQYF TRBJ2-7 TRBV29-1 few TRBD2
TGTGCCAGCAGTTCCCGGGACCCGACGCCCCCTCATGGCTACACCTTC CASSSRDPTPPHGYTF TRBJ1-2 TRBV7-9 few NA
TGCGCCAGCAGCTTGATTGCGGAAGAGCAGTACTTC CASSLIAEEQYF TRBJ2-7 TRBV5-1 few NA
TGTGCCAGCAGTCCACTGACAGGTTACAATGAGCAGTTCTTC CASSPLTGYNEQFF TRBJ2-1 TRBV28 few NA
TGTGCCAGCAGAAATGCAGGGGGCCGGGAAGCTTTCTTT CASRNAGGREAFF TRBJ1-1 TRBV6-2/TRBV6-3 NA TRBD1
TGTGCCAGCAGACCACACGGACAGGGCCACGAGCAGTACTTC CASRPHGQGHEQYF TRBJ2-7 TRBV27 NA TRBD1
TGCGCCAGCAGCTTTGGGACAGCACCAACCAGCACAGATACGCAGTATTTT CASSFGTAPTSTDTQYF TRBJ2-3 TRBV5-1 NA TRBD1
TGTGCCAGCCGCCGAGCAGATACGCAGTATTTT CASRRADTQYF TRBJ2-3 TRBV6-5 NA NA
TGCAGTGCGAAGGAGGACTCCGAAAAACTGTTTTTT CSAKEDSEKLFF TRBJ1-4 TRBV20-1 NA NA
TGTGCCAGCAGCTCCCTGGCCTCGGGGGCGCTTTCAGATACGCAGTATTTT CASSSLASGALSDTQYF TRBJ2-3 TRBV11-2 NA NA
TGTGCCAGCAGCCGGGGACAAGCAATCACTTACGAGCAGTACTTC CASSRGQAITYEQYF TRBJ2-7 TRBV11-2 NA NA
TGTGCCAGCAGCACCAGGTGGGGTGAGCAGTTCTTC CASSTRWGEQFF TRBJ2-1 TRBV11-2 few NA
TGTGCCAGCAGCCAAGGGTCGGGAAACCAAGAGACCCAGTACTTC CASSQGSGNQETQYF TRBJ2-5 TRBV4-2 NA NA
TGTGCCAGCACCTTAAAGCGCGGACTGCAGTATGGCTACACCTTC CASTLKRGLQYGYTF TRBJ1-2 TRBV12-3/TRBV12-4 NA NA
TGTGCCACCAGCAGAGATTGGGCTAGCGGGGGCCTTAAGGGAGATACGCAGTATTTT CATSRDWASGGLKGDTQYF TRBJ2-3 TRBV15 NA TRBD2
TGTGCCAGCTCAGGGGACGTACAAGAGACCCAGTACTTC CASSGDVQETQYF TRBJ2-5 TRBV18 NA NA
TGCAGTGCTAGTACTGACTCGCCCTCCCGCGAGCAGTACTTC CSASTDSPSREQYF TRBJ2-7 TRBV20-1 NA NA
TGTGCCAGCAGTTACCCCTCCCGGAATTCACCCCTCCACTTT CASSYPSRNSPLHF TRBJ1-6 TRBV6-5 few NA
TGTGCCACCAGCAGAGGACTAGCGGTTAGCACAGATACGCAGTATTTT CATSRGLAVSTDTQYF TRBJ2-3 TRBV15 few TRBD2
TGTGCCAGCAGTTTAAAGAGGGGACATCCCCAGCATTTT CASSLKRGHPQHF TRBJ1-5 TRBV28 once NA
TGTGCCATCAGTGAGGGGGGGACAGGGATAGGCAATGAGCAGTTCTTC CAISEGGTGIGNEQFF TRBJ2-1 TRBV10-3 NA TRBD1
TGCAGTGCTAGAGGTGCCTCCAGGGGGCGGGGGCACACAGATACGCAGTATTTT CSARGASRGRGHTDTQYF TRBJ2-3 TRBV20-1 NA NA
TGCAGTGGGAGGGGGGGGGACTATGGCTACACCTTC CSGRGGDYGYTF TRBJ1-2 TRBV20-1 NA NA
TGCAGTGCCCGGACCTTAGGTGAAAAACTGTTTTTT CSARTLGEKLFF TRBJ1-4 TRBV20-1 NA NA
TGTGCCAGCAGCCGCCGCCATCCGGGACTAGCGGGGGTTGTGGTACAAGAGACCCAGTACTTC CASSRRHPGLAGVVVQETQYF TRBJ2-5 TRBV6-4 many TRBD2
TGTGCCAGCAGCCCCTGGACAGGGAAGAACACCGGGGAGCTGTTTTTT CASSPWTGKNTGELFF TRBJ2-2 TRBV7-9 NA TRBD1
TGTGCCAGCAGCGAGGGACAGGGGGCGGGCGAGACCCAGTACTTC CASSEGQGAGETQYF TRBJ2-5 TRBV9 once TRBD1
TGTGCCAGCAGCTTAAAGGGGGGGGTTGGAGGCTTCGATGAGCAGTTCTTC CASSLKGGVGGFDEQFF TRBJ2-1 TRBV7-3 few NA
TGTGCCAGCAGCTTTTATCAAGCGGAGACCCAGTACTTC CASSFYQAETQYF TRBJ2-5 TRBV11-2 NA NA
TGCGCCAGCAGCGGGGTGGTGAACACTGAAGCTTTCTTT CASSGVVNTEAFF TRBJ1-1 TRBV5-1 few NA
TGTGCCAGCAGTTACTCGATATCTAACCCCTCCTACAATGAGCAGTTCTTC CASSYSISNPSYNEQFF TRBJ2-1 TRBV6-5 many NA
TGCAGCGTTGCTGGGGGTGGGAGTGGGTACAATGAGCAGTTCTTC CSVAGGGSGYNEQFF TRBJ2-1 TRBV29-1 NA NA
TGTGCCAGCAGTTCCGACCTACCGACAGGGAACACCGGGGAGCTGTTTTTT CASSSDLPTGNTGELFF TRBJ2-2 TRBV7-2 NA NA